This T cell receptor (beta chain) was found in a study of CD8+ T cells in alopecia areata. About the study: Among treated patients, oral tofacitinib was administered at 5 to 10 mg twice daily. Study-level points and caveats: Tissue-resident alphabeta T cells belonging to normal skin likewise get sequenced within scalp specimens.

Lesional scalp tissue (obtained by punch biopsy) and peripheral blood were collected from alopecia areata patients. Looked up from germline, CDR1 is MNHEY and CDR2 is SMNVEV (reference sequence). V was shortened by 5 bases and J by 2 bases, with 13 bases between the two germline ends. This CDR3 has 14 residues. As to this clone: The antigen is not known.

TCR sequencing used cDNA made by reverse transcription of extracted RNA. Clones were sequenced by immunoSEQ multiplex PCR, and TCRdb holds only the in-frame ones, with some missing. The sample lists almost 250,000 clones; 67% were seen once. The V and J genes are TRBV27 and TRBJ2-7, with D tentatively TRBD1 (6 bases). This TCR derives from a human donor with alopecia areata. Sample: CD4+ T cells sorted from blood, taken at week 0. The CDR3 protein is CASSPDRTPYEQYF. CDR3 sequence (DNA): TGTGCCAGCAGTCCAGACAGGACCCCCTACGAGCAGTACTTC.